This T cell receptor beta chain was identified during a study of cytomegalovirus exposure and HLA in healthy donors. Notes on this clone: The antigen remains unidentified.

Findings and caveats of the study: Cytomegalovirus status was reportedly diagnosed by the classifier with high sensitivity and specificity. Roughly even sequencing depth across donors was the assumption behind the presence/absence analyses.

The CDR3 length is 15 residues. V was trimmed by 3 bases and J by 0 bases, leaving 8 bases between them. Germline V CDR1 and CDR2: SEHNR, FQNEAQ (reference sequence). Vbeta (60) and Jbeta (13) primers were used in the PCR. The data were produced by immunoSEQ multiplex PCR, yet TCRdb's version contains in-frame clones alone and is incomplete. The sample lists about 180,000 clones, approximately 84% occurring once. The sample comprised PBMCs. The clonotype was recovered from a man younger than 35 in good health and CMV-seronegative. The chain is built from TRBV7-9 and TRBJ2-2; the D is unclear. The CDR3 nucleotides are TGTGCCAGCAGCTTTGGCAGGACGAACACCGGGGAGCTGTTTTTT. Its protein is CASSFGRTNTGELFF. Full variable domain (remainder filled in from reference TRBV7-9 and TRBJ2-2): DTGVSQNPRHKITKRGQNVTFRCDPISEHNRLYWYRQTLGQGPEFLTYFQNEAQLEKSRLLSDRFSAERPKGSFSTLEIQRTEQGDSAMYLCASSFGRTNTGELFFGEGSRLTVL.